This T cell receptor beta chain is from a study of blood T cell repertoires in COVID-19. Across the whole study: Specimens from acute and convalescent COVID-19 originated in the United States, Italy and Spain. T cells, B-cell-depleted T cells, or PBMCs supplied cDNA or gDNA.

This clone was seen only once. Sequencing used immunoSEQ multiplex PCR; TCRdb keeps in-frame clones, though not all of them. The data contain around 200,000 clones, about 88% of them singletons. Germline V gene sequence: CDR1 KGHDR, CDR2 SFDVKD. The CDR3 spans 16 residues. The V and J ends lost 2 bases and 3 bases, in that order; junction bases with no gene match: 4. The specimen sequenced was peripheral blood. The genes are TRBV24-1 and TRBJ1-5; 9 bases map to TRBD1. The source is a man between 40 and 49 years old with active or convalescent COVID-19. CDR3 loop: CATSDSGTGNNQPQHF. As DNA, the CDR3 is TGTGCCACCAGTGATTCCGGGACAGGGAACAATCAGCCCCAGCATTTT.